The 10 T cell receptor beta chains reported below all come from one sample, sequenced in a study of blood T cells in healthy people across ages. The authors ran a second PCR of roughly 6 to 12 cycles using a sample-barcoded 5' primer and a J-beta primer mix. Each CDR3 protein gets one entry after TCRdb re-called the 5' RACE reads with MiXCR. The data contain about 730,000 distinct CDR3 sequences, roughly 43% of them singletons. The sequenced sample consisted of blood. The receptors come from a woman aged 55 to 70 in good health.

This clonotype appeared a few times. This rearrangement joins TRBV6-6 to TRBJ2-1; no definite D call. The CDR3 is 16 residues long. Trimming stripped 2 bases from V and 7 bases from J, with 18 bases between. Germline lookup yields CDR1 MNHNY and CDR2 SVGAGI (reference sequence). The CDR3 protein is CASSYGLGRRRNEQFF. The CDR3 DNA reads TGTGCCAGCAGTTACGGATTAGGACGTCGAAGGAATGAGCAGTTCTTC.

This clonotype was seen a few times. The rearrangement joins TRBV4-3 to TRBJ2-7, with D unclear. CDR1 is LGHNA, CDR2 YSLEER, per germline. V was clipped by 4 bases and J by 4 bases, with 11 bases between them. The CDR3 totals 13 residues. CDR3 protein: CASSRGPRYEQYF. In DNA form, the CDR3 reads TGCGCCAGCAGCCGAGGTCCTCGGTACGAGCAGTACTTC.

This chain uses TRBV4-2 with TRBJ2-1; 7 nucleotides align to TRBD1. Germline V gives CDR1 LGHNA, CDR2 YNFKEQ. The CDR3 extends over 14 amino acids. The V and J ends lost 1 base and 5 bases, in that order; junction bases with no gene match: 2. The DNA for the CDR3 is TGTGCCAGCAGCCAAGGGACAGGTGACAATGAGCAGTTCTTC. Amino acid sequence: CASSQGTGDNEQFF.

The chain joins TRBV4-3 to TRBJ2-4; D remains unclear. With 0 bases removed from V and 1 base from J, the gap between germline ends came to 16 bases. The CDR3 runs 18 residues. In germline, CDR1 is LGHNA, CDR2 YSLEER. CDR3 sequence: CASSQDSQATAAKNIQYF. As DNA, the CDR3 is TGCGCCAGCAGCCAAGATTCCCAGGCCACCGCGGCCAAAAACATTCAGTACTTC.

The V call is TRBV7-8, the J call TRBJ2-3, with D maybe TRBD2 (5 bases). V was pared by 6 bases and J by 14 bases, with 21 bases between. Germline V gene sequence: CDR1 SGHVS, CDR2 FQNEAQ. This CDR3 has 13 residues. In DNA, the CDR3 is TGTGCCAGCAGTCCCGGGCCCCGGGGATACGCGTATTTT. Protein sequence: CASSPGPRGYAYF.

This clonotype was seen more than once but under ten times. The rearrangement uses TRBV12-3 or TRBV12-4 and TRBJ2-1; 10 nucleotides line up with TRBD2. CDR3 size: 14 residues. V trimming: 5 bases; J trimming: 7 bases; junction bases outside the gene matches: 5. This chain's CDR3 is CASSTLAGNNEQFF. In DNA, the CDR3 is TGTGCCAGCAGTACACTAGCGGGGAATAATGAGCAGTTCTTC.

In its sample, this clonotype was seen a few times. J is TRBJ1-1 and V is TRBV1; the table calls TRBD1, which could not be checked here. TRBV1 is tagged as a pseudogene. The CDR3 length is 15 residues. DNA of the CDR3: TGCACCAGCAGCTTGCGGGACAGGTTGAACACTGAAGCTTTCTTT. It encodes CTSSLRDRLNTEAFF.

Concerning this clonotype itself: The junction differs from germline at one of its ends, possibly a read error. DNA for the CDR3: TGTGCCAGCAGCGTACTTGCTGGGTTTGGAGAGGCCCAGTACTTC. Protein product: CASSVLAGFGEAQYF. The chain uses TRBV9 and TRBJ2-5; the D is unclear. The CDR3 is made up of 15 amino acids. Germline loops: CDR1 SGDLS, CDR2 YYNGEE.

The chain carries TRBV6-2 or TRBV6-3 and TRBJ2-5; TRBD1 is a possible D gene (5 bases). CDR3 length equals 14 residues. Germline V gene sequence: CDR1 MNHEY, CDR2 SVGEGT. Trimming shortened V by 5 bases and J by 1 base, and 11 bases separated the two germline ends. CDR3 DNA sequence: TGTGCCAGCAGTGGGATGACAGCCCAAGAGACCCAGTACTTC. Residues: CASSGMTAQETQYF.

DNA for the CDR3: TGTGCCAGCAGTCGCTCTTCGGGAAACACCATATATTTT. As protein: CASSRSSGNTIYF. V usage is TRBV12-3 or TRBV12-4 and J usage is TRBJ1-3, with no clear D. This CDR3 is 13 amino acids long. Trimming pared 5 bases from V and 4 bases from J, leaving 9 bases between.